This TCR beta chain was captured in a study of low-dose radiotherapy and immunotherapy resistance in tumors. On the study more broadly: Cyclophosphamide went in intravenously at 200 mg/m2 every two weeks, one day before radiation and immunotherapy.

TRAV- and TRBV-specific primers, spanning alpha and beta chains, primed first-strand cDNA. TCRs underwent 15 to 20 PCR cycles of amplification with a constant-region primer and V-primer adapter. TCRdb recomputed calls from the reads with MiXCR, one row per CDR3 protein. The sample lists around 69,000 distinct CDR3 sequences; around a third were seen once. The V gene lost 4 bases and the J gene lost 5 bases, with 15 bases spanning the gap. The CDR3 loop spans 14 amino acids. The germline CDR1 and CDR2 sequences are SGHRS and YFSETQ. The time point is: before trial treatment. This clonotype was found a few times.

Sequenced here: PBMCs, sampled before treatment. The TCR comes from a female donor with ovarian cancer. The V gene is TRBV5-1, the J gene TRBJ2-5; D is perhaps TRBD1 (5 bases). The CDR3 coding sequence is TGCGCCAGCAGCCCGAGGACATCCCGGGAGACCCAGTACTTC. Translating gives CASSPRTSRETQYF.